Each of the 7 T cell receptor beta chains below was sequenced from the same sample in a study of CD4 T cells in relation to SARS-CoV-2 and coronaviruses. The antigens of these receptors remain unknown. Before the COVID-19 pandemic, during about 2011-2019, CD4+ T cells were taken from unexposed donors. The cells were cultured for 10 days before CD4+ T cells were isolated. Clones were read by immunoSEQ multiplex PCR, and TCRdb kept only the in-frame ones, dropping some. The profile covers about 18,000 clones, with over 70% appearing a single time and approximately 11% taken by the ten largest. What was sequenced was CD4+ T cells from PBMCs, cultured in vitro. The receptors were gathered from a human donor in good health.

V usage is TRBV25-1 and J usage is TRBJ2-3; 8 nucleotides match TRBD2. The CDR3 sequence is 15 residues long. V was clipped by 3 bases and J by 4 bases; unmatched bases: 6. Germline lookup yields CDR1 MGHDK and CDR2 SYGVNS. CDR3 loop: CASSDSGSAADTQYF. The CDR3 DNA is TGTGCCAGCAGTGACAGCGGGAGTGCGGCAGATACGCAGTATTTT.

There are a few counts of this clone. The rearrangement links TRBV19 to TRBJ1-5; D is perhaps TRBD1 (5 bases). The CDR3 covers 16 residues. Trimming left V 5 bases short and J 3 bases short, with 17 bases between. Germline CDR1 reads LNHDA; CDR2 reads SQIVND (reference sequence). The DNA of the CDR3 is TGTGCCAGTAGTTTAAGGTCGGGGGGAACCAATCAGCCCCAGCATTTT. Its translation: CASSLRSGGTNQPQHF.

The chain employs TRBV2 and TRBJ1-5; D might be TRBD1 (5 bases). The CDR3 has 13 residues. Deletions cut 6 bases from V and 2 bases from J, with 8 bases between. Germline CDR1 and CDR2: SNHLY and FYNNEI. The CDR3 bases are TGTGCCAGCAGGGGACCTGGCAATCAGCCCCAGCATTTT. Encoded protein: CASRGPGNQPQHF.

Only a few counts were recorded for this clone. The chain recombines TRBV4-3 with TRBJ1-2, with a weak D call TRBD1 (5 bases). V lost 1 base to trimming and J lost 4 bases, with 16 bases between them. The CDR3 covers 16 residues. The germline gives CDR1 LGHNA, CDR2 YSLEER. Here the CDR3 DNA reads TGCGCCAGCAGCCAAGCCCACCAGGGTAGTCCCTATGGCTACACCTTC. It encodes CASSQAHQGSPYGYTF.

The rearrangement joins TRBV18 to TRBJ2-7; 7 bases are shared with TRBD2. Germline V gives CDR1 KGHSH, CDR2 LQKENI. The CDR3 is made up of 14 amino acids. V dropped 3 bases and J dropped 2; count of bases not matched to a gene: 4. CDR3 in amino acids: CASSPLAVAYEQYF. The CDR3 DNA follows: TGTGCCAGCTCACCTCTAGCGGTGGCCTACGAGCAGTACTTC. The variable domain in full, with the rest retrieved from reference TRBV18 and TRBJ2-7, is NAGVMQNPRHLVRRRGQEARLRCSPMKGHSHVYWYRQLPEEGLKFMVYLQKENIIDESGMPKERFSAEFPKEGPSILRIQQVVRGDSAAYFCASSPLAVAYEQYFGPGTRLTVT.

V usage is TRBV4-2 and J usage is TRBJ2-1; 12 bases map to TRBD2. The CDR3 runs to 21 residues. Per the germline V gene, CDR1 is LGHNA and CDR2 is YNFKEQ. Unmatched junction bases numbered 12, after V lost 0 bases and J lost 0 bases. CDR3 protein: CASSQDQGLAGGPSSYNEQFF. The DNA of the CDR3 is TGTGCCAGCAGCCAAGATCAGGGCCTAGCGGGAGGGCCTAGCTCCTACAATGAGCAGTTCTTC.

The rearrangement joins TRBV3-1 (or the pseudogene TRBV3-2) to TRBJ2-1; TRBD1 matches 12 bases. V lost 3 bases and J lost 8; bases outside the gene matches: 8. The CDR3 totals 16 residues. The germline V gene has CDR1 LGHDT and CDR2 YNNKEL (reference sequence). CDR3 nucleotide sequence: TGTGCCAGCAGCCACACCGGGACAGGGGGCTGGGATGAGCAGTTCTTC. As protein: CASSHTGTGGWDEQFF.